Given below is one T cell receptor (beta chain) in context. Its target is unknown. Donors, healthy HIV-negative adults, lacked recent acute infections or vaccinations. Study processing details: Without quality scores, immunoSEQ junctional reads could not be filtered like full-length reads. This table comes from immunoSEQ multiplex PCR, and its TCRdb copy is limited to in-frame clones, with some not included. V, J and clone size derive from that table, while D and trimming were established from the DNA sequence. The table includes approximately 400,000 clones, about 96% detected once. The source of the sample is a study of shared clonotypes between healthy human individuals. Findings of the study overall: Lower generation probabilities were found for non-shared clonotypes than for those shared by all four donors.

The V end was cut by 7 bases, the J end by 7 bases, with 16 bases between. The CDR3 is made up of 13 amino acids. Per germline, CDR1 MNHNS and CDR2 SASEGT. This TCR was sampled from a man aged 25 to 40 in good health. Sequenced input: memory CD8+ T cells sorted from blood. Subset reported: CD45RO+ cells pooled with CCR7-negative TemRA cells. The V gene is TRBV6-1, the J gene TRBJ1-2; the D gene is possibly TRBD1 (5 bases). CDR3 residues: CASTLIGDRGYTF. The CDR3, as DNA: TGTGCCAGCACCCTCATAGGGGATCGTGGCTACACCTTC.